The 24 T cell receptor beta chains in this list originate from one sample, sequenced in a study of shared clonotypes between healthy human individuals. The repertoire was sequenced with immunoSEQ multiplex PCR; TCRdb's copy has only in-frame clones and lacks some. This table has millions of clones, about 95% appearing once. It was CD45RO-negative cells, positively selected for CCR7, that made up naive CD8 cells, with terminally differentiated effector memory CD45RA+ cells excluded. The sequenced sample was naive CD8+ T cells sorted from blood. The receptors were gathered from a man between 18 and 29 years old in good health.

This chain links TRBV5-6 with TRBJ2-2; weak D call: TRBD1 (6 bases). Deletions cut 2 bases from V and 6 bases from J, with 11 bases between. This CDR3 has 14 residues. Germline CDR1 and CDR2: SGHDT and YYEEEE. The CDR3 coding sequence is TGTGCCAGCAGCTTACACAGGGCCCCCGGGGAGCTGTTTTTT. It translates to CASSLHRAPGELFF.

This sequence joins TRBV29-1 and TRBJ2-7; 10 bases are a match to TRBD2. The CDR3 has 15 amino acids. The J segment lost 0 bases and the V segment lost 2 bases, leaving 4 bases of the junction unmatched. Germline CDR1 is SQVTM and CDR2 is ANQGSEA. CDR3 DNA sequence: TGCAGCGTTGAACTAGCGGGAGCGATCTCCTACGAGCAGTACTTC. Amino acid sequence: CSVELAGAISYEQYF.

This chain connects TRBV6-6 to TRBJ2-2; weak D call: TRBD1 (5 bases). Trimming stripped 8 bases from V and 5 bases from J, with 15 bases between. Germline-derived CDR1 and CDR2 are MNHNY and SVGAGI (reference sequence). This CDR3 region has 14 residues. The CDR3 bases are TGTGCCAGCTACGGGCAGGGCAAGACCGGGGAGCTGTTTTTT. It yields the protein CASYGQGKTGELFF.

This clone came up once. This chain links TRBV5-1 with TRBJ2-2, with D possibly TRBD2 on 6 matching bases. V lost 4 bases and J lost 6, with 16 bases in between. Germline CDR1 reads SGHRS; CDR2 reads YFSETQ. The CDR3 is made up of 15 amino acids. CDR3: CASSPDEGGPGELFF. In DNA, the CDR3 is TGCGCCAGCAGCCCGGATGAGGGAGGTCCCGGGGAGCTGTTTTTT. The full variable domain, its missing parts supplied by reference TRBV5-1 and TRBJ2-2, is KAGVTQTPRYLIKTRGQQVTLSCSPISGHRSVSWYQQTPGQGLQFLFEYFSETQRNKGNFPGRFSGRQFSNSRSEMNVSTLELGDSALYLCASSPDEGGPGELFFGEGSRLTVL.

V is TRBV27 and J is TRBJ2-7, with 14 nucleotides matching TRBD2. The germline gives CDR1 MNHEY, CDR2 SMNVEV (reference sequence). CDR3 length equals 15 residues. J lost 6 bases, V lost 6 bases, and 7 bases had no gene match. CDR3 nucleotide sequence: TGTGCCAGCAGAACCCCGGGACTAGCGGGAGCCGAGCAGTACTTC. Encoded protein: CASRTPGLAGAEQYF.

The chain uses TRBV5-4 and TRBJ1-1; D is possibly TRBD1 (6 bases). CDR1 is SGHNT, CDR2 YYREEE, per germline (reference sequence). V was pared by 0 bases and J by 2 bases, with 11 bases between. There are 15 residues in the CDR3. DNA of the CDR3: TGTGCCAGCAGCTTGGGCCTACAGGGTAACACTGAAGCTTTCTTT. Translating it yields CASSLGLQGNTEAFF.

The V gene is TRBV25-1, the J gene TRBJ1-1; tentatively, D is TRBD1 (5 bases). The V gene's germline CDR1 is MGHDK and CDR2 SYGVNS. Trimming left V 5 bases short and J 8 bases short, with 15 bases between. The CDR3 has 13 amino acids. The CDR3: CASSQVGVSEAFF. CDR3 sequence (DNA): TGTGCCAGCAGTCAGGTGGGGGTCAGCGAAGCTTTCTTT.

The V gene is TRBV14, the J gene TRBJ2-7, with 8 nucleotides matching TRBD1. This CDR3 is built from 15 residues. Germline V gene lookup returns CDR1 SGHDN and CDR2 FVKESK. V shed 4 bases, J shed 1 base, and the junction held 6 bases outside the gene matches. The chain's CDR3 is CASSRTGTGSYEQYF. CDR3 DNA sequence: TGTGCCAGCAGCCGAACCGGGACAGGTTCCTACGAGCAGTACTTC.

This clone has only a few counts. This sample also contains other DNA sequences that code for the same CDR3. The chain has TRBV6-5 and TRBJ1-1; D possibly corresponds to TRBD1 (5 bases). Trimming stripped 0 bases from V and 1 base from J, with 6 bases between. The CDR3 has 14 amino acids. Germline V gene data show CDR1 as MNHEY and CDR2 as SVGAGI. The CDR3 coding sequence is TGTGCCAGCAGTTACTCGAGGGGGAACACTGAAGCTTTCTTT. It codes for CASSYSRGNTEAFF.

The chain uses TRBV29-1 and TRBJ2-1, with TRBD2 as a possible D gene (5 bases). Germline V gives CDR1 SQVTM, CDR2 ANQGSEA. V was clipped by 4 bases and J by 6 bases, with 16 bases between them. The CDR3 has 14 residues. This chain's CDR3 is CSVVEGALGNEQFF. The CDR3, as DNA: TGCAGCGTTGTCGAGGGAGCTTTGGGCAATGAGCAGTTCTTC.

This chain joins TRBV5-6 and TRBJ1-1; maybe TRBD1 (5 bases). The germline CDR1 and CDR2 sequences are SGHDT and YYEEEE. Trimming shortened V by 5 bases and J by 2 bases, and 10 bases separated the two germline ends. This CDR3 spans 13 amino acids. This CDR3 is CASSPDINTEAFF. As DNA, the CDR3 is TGTGCCAGCAGTCCGGACATTAACACTGAAGCTTTCTTT.

This clone was seen just once. The chain is built from TRBV10-3 and TRBJ2-5; no definite D call. This CDR3 region has 15 residues. Trimming removed 0 bases from V and 2 bases from J, with 10 bases in between. Germline V lookup: CDR1 ENHRY, CDR2 SYGVKD. CDR3 sequence reads: CAISESRTQQETQYF. CDR3 sequence (DNA): TGTGCCATCAGTGAGTCCCGTACCCAACAAGAGACCCAGTACTTC.

The chain links TRBV11-2 to TRBJ2-7; 13 nucleotides line up with TRBD2. The germline CDR1 and CDR2 sequences are SGHAT and FQNNGV. V shed 3 bases and J 2 bases; nucleotides not matched to a gene: 10. This CDR3 is 18 amino acids long. CDR3 DNA sequence: TGTGCCAGCAGCTTGAACAGCCAACTAGCGGGGGGGACCTACGAGCAGTACTTC. Translating it yields CASSLNSQLAGGTYEQYF.

Written as DNA, the CDR3 is TGTGCCAGCAGCTCTGGACAGGGGGCTGTCACTGAAGCTTTCTTT. Translated, it gives CASSSGQGAVTEAFF. The rearrangement uses TRBV5-4 and TRBJ1-1, with 11 positions matching TRBD1. The length of the CDR3 is 15 residues. Germline values: CDR1 SGHNT, CDR2 YYREEE (reference sequence). Unmatched junction bases numbered 5, after V lost 3 bases and J lost 4 bases.

The chain combines TRBV19 with TRBJ2-5; 9 nucleotides match TRBD1. The CDR3 spans 13 residues. Germline lookup yields CDR1 LNHDA and CDR2 SQIVND (reference sequence). Trimming took 6 bases from V and 7 from J; bases not matched to a gene: 6. The CDR3 DNA is TGTGCCAGTAGGGACCCGGGACAGGGGACCCAGTACTTC. This translates into CASRDPGQGTQYF.

Regarding this clone: The same CDR3 also results from other DNA sequences found in this sample. The rearrangement joins TRBV19 to TRBJ1-2, with D tentatively TRBD1 (6 bases). V lost 3 bases, J lost 2 bases, and 10 bases lay in between. This CDR3 contains 14 residues. Germline CDR1 LNHDA, CDR2 SQIVND (reference sequence). CDR3 nucleotides: TGTGCCAGTAGTATTTCAGGGGCCAACTATGGCTACACCTTC. Translated, it gives CASSISGANYGYTF.

V and J are TRBV19 and TRBJ1-4, with D tentatively TRBD1 (6 bases). Germline V CDR1 and CDR2: LNHDA, SQIVND (reference sequence). The CDR3 sequence is 13 residues long. The V end lost 6 bases, the J end lost 5 bases, and 10 bases lay between the germline ends. CDR3 DNA sequence: TGTGCCAGTAGGTGGACAGCGAATGAAAAACTGTTTTTT. Residues: CASRWTANEKLFF.

For this clone: Other DNA sequences in this specimen translate into the identical CDR3. The chain uses TRBV2 and TRBJ2-5; 7 nucleotides agree with TRBD1. The ends lost 6 bases at V and 3 bases at J; junction bases unmatched: 4. The CDR3 extends over 13 amino acids. Germline V gene sequence: CDR1 SNHLY, CDR2 FYNNEI. The CDR3 DNA is TGTGCCAGCAGAGACGGGACAGAAGAGACCCAGTACTTC. Its translation: CASRDGTEETQYF.

The chain uses TRBV4-3 and TRBJ2-7, with 10 bases aligning to TRBD1. Trimming removed 0 bases from V and 4 bases from J; junction bases left unmatched: 6. Germline values: CDR1 LGHNA, CDR2 YSLEER. The CDR3 loop spans 16 amino acids. The CDR3 coding sequence is TGCGCCAGCAGCCAAGAGTGGGGGACAGGGGTTTACGAGCAGTACTTC. It is translated as CASSQEWGTGVYEQYF.

CDR3 loop: CASSLRGQEPTNTGELFF. The CDR3 DNA reads TGTGCCAGCAGCTTAAGGGGACAGGAGCCTACGAACACCGGGGAGCTGTTTTTT. The genes are TRBV7-8 and TRBJ2-2; 8 bases line up with TRBD1. The CDR3 is 18 residues long. The germline CDR1 and CDR2 sequences are SGHVS and FQNEAQ. Trimming took 2 bases from V and 0 from J; bases not matched to a gene: 8.

This rearrangement joins TRBV30 to TRBJ1-1; 7 bases match TRBD1. V shed 0 bases and J 3 bases; nucleotides not matched to a gene: 7. Per the germline V gene, CDR1 is GTSNPN and CDR2 is SVGIG (reference sequence). This CDR3 spans 15 amino acids. CDR3 nucleotides: TGTGCCTGGAGTGTACAGGGGCGCCCGGACACTGAAGCTTTCTTT. Protein sequence: CAWSVQGRPDTEAFF.

A note on this clone: This CDR3 is also generated by other DNA sequences in the sample. The chain employs TRBV4-3 and TRBJ2-7; D may be TRBD2 (6 bases). The CDR3 has 14 residues. V dropped 1 base and J dropped 6 bases, with 13 bases sitting between them. CDR1 LGHNA and CDR2 YSLEER come from the germline V gene. The CDR3: CASSQVGDSGEQYF. The CDR3 DNA reads as TGCGCCAGCAGCCAAGTTGGGGACTCGGGCGAGCAGTACTTC.

The J gene is TRBJ1-1, the V gene TRBV5-8, with D possibly matching TRBD1 (6 bases). Trimming stripped 1 base from V and 8 bases from J, with 15 bases between. There are 14 residues in the CDR3. Germline CDR1 SGHTS, CDR2 YDEGEE. DNA of the CDR3: TGTGCCAGCAGCTTGTATCCAGGGGACGTGGAAGCTTTCTTT. This codes for CASSLYPGDVEAFF.

This rearrangement joins TRBV5-5 to TRBJ2-7; D not resolved. The CDR3 runs to 16 residues. The V and J ends lost 1 base and 0 bases respectively, with 14 bases between them. Germline CDR1 and CDR2: SGHKS and YYEKEE (reference sequence). Written as DNA, the CDR3 is TGTGCCAGCAGCTTGTTGGTCAGCCCCAGCTCCTACGAGCAGTACTTC. Translation: CASSLLVSPSSYEQYF.